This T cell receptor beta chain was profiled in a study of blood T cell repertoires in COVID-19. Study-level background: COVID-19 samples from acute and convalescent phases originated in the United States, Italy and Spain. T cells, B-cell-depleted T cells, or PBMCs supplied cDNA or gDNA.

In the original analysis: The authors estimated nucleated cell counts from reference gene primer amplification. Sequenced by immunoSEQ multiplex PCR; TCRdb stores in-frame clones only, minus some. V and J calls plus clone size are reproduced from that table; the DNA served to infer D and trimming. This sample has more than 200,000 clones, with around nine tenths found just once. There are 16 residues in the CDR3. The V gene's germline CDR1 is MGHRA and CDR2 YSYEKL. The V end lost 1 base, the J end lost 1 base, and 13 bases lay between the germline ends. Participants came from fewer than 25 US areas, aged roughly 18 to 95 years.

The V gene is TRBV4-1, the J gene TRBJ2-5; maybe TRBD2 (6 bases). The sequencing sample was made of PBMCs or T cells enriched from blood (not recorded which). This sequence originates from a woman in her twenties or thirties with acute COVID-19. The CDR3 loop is CASSQGRAGPQETQYF. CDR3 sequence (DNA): TGCGCCAGCAGCCAAGGAAGAGCGGGCCCCCAAGAGACCCAGTACTTC.